This is a list of T cell receptor beta chains from one sample in a study of T cell responses to AZD1222 COVID-19 vaccine. Sequencing used immunoSEQ multiplex PCR; TCRdb keeps in-frame clones, though not all of them. The sample has 140,000 to 150,000 clones, 92% seen once. The sample here was peripheral blood, taken on day 0 of AZD1222 vaccination. The receptors were gathered from an adult in good health. The conserved cysteine and the conserved F or W are not part of the CDR3 here. A D gene is named only where the DNA matches it firmly.

V gene: TRBV10-2
D gene: -
J gene: TRBJ1-1
CDR3 protein: ASIVNRDAF

V gene: TRBV11-2
D gene: -
J gene: TRBJ2-2
CDR3 protein: ASSLGTANTGELF

V gene: TRBV19
D gene: -
J gene: TRBJ2-1
CDR3 protein: ASSTRTKPNEQF

V gene: TRBV7-2
D gene: -
J gene: TRBJ1-6
CDR3 protein: ASSSRMLDLNSPLH

V gene: TRBV5-1
D gene: TRBD1
J gene: TRBJ1-2
CDR3 protein: ASSLVVRGRGYGYT

V gene: TRBV12-3/TRBV12-4
D gene: -
J gene: TRBJ2-1
CDR3 protein: ASSFPGLPEQF

V gene: TRBV10-1
D gene: -
J gene: TRBJ2-1
CDR3 protein: ASSGGLDYNEQF

V gene: TRBV7-2
D gene: -
J gene: TRBJ1-6
CDR3 protein: ASSLASGFGSPLH

V gene: TRBV6-2/TRBV6-3
D gene: -
J gene: TRBJ2-5
CDR3 protein: ASSPWAGLEKETQY

V gene: TRBV30
D gene: TRBD2
J gene: TRBJ2-7
CDR3 protein: AWNFGGVYEQY

V gene: TRBV19
D gene: -
J gene: TRBJ1-1
CDR3 protein: ASSIRLAEAF

V gene: TRBV12-5
D gene: -
J gene: TRBJ1-3
CDR3 protein: ASGLDSGNTIY

V gene: TRBV10-2
D gene: -
J gene: TRBJ2-1
CDR3 protein: ASRLTTDNEQF

V gene: TRBV10-1
D gene: -
J gene: TRBJ2-2
CDR3 protein: ASGPGAGELF

V gene: TRBV10-2
D gene: TRBD1
J gene: TRBJ2-7
CDR3 protein: ASNRGAYEQY

V gene: TRBV15
D gene: -
J gene: TRBJ1-4
CDR3 protein: ATSRRGGGTNEKLF

V gene: TRBV27
D gene: TRBD1
J gene: TRBJ1-5
CDR3 protein: ASSRRQGANQPQH

V gene: TRBV11-2
D gene: TRBD2
J gene: TRBJ2-5
CDR3 protein: ASSSPGSRERWEETQY